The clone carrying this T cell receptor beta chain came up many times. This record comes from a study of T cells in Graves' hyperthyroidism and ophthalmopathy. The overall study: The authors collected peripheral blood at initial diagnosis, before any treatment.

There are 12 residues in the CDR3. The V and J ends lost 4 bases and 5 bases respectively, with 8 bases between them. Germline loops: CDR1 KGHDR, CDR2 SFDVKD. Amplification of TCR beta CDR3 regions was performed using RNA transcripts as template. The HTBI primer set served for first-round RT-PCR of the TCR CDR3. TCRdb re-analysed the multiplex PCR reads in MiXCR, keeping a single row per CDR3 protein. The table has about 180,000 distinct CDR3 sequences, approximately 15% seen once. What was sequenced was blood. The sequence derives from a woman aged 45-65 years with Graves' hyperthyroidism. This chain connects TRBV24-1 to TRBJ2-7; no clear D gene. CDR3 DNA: TGTGCCACCAGTGAAAGATGTGACGAGCAGTACTTC. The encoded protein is CATSERCDEQYF.